The sequence of this T cell receptor (beta chain) was determined in a study of Tregs in tolerant kidney transplant recipients. General study points: Findings come from small patient numbers and require larger validation.

Unstimulated Tregs (CD4+CD25+CD127-) and CD4+CD25- non-Tregs were sorted from PBMCs. As regards this clone: Its specificity is not known.

Measured with immunoSEQ multiplex PCR; TCRdb has only the in-frame clones, and not every one. In all, the sample yields about 48,000 clones. The sequenced sample was CD4+ T cells from blood, obtained before the transplant. This sequence was found in a human donor who received a combined kidney and bone marrow transplant.

The CDR3 sequence: CSATSGRGTQYF. Partial CDR3 DNA: TGCAGTGCTACTAGCGGGAGAGGGACC. J is TRBJ2-5 and V is TRBV20-1; 10 nucleotides align to TRBD2. Read coverage stops 3 residues before the CDR3 terminus; the germline J gene supplies the remainder. Trimming removed 4 bases from V and 7 bases from J; junction bases left unmatched: 3. Per the germline V gene, CDR1 is DFQATT and CDR2 is SNEGSKA (reference sequence). The CDR3 spans 12 residues.